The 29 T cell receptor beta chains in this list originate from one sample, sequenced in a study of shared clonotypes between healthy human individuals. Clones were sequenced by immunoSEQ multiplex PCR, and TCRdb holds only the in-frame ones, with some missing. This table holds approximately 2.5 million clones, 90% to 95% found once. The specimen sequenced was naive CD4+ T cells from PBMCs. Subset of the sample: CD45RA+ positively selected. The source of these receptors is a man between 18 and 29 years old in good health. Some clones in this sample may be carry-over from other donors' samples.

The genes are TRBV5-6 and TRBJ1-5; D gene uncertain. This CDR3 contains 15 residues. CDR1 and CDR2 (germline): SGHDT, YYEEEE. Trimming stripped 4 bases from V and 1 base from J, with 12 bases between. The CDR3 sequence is CASSPRRGSNQPQHF. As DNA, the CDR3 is TGTGCCAGCAGCCCCCGCCGAGGGAGCAATCAGCCCCAGCATTTT.

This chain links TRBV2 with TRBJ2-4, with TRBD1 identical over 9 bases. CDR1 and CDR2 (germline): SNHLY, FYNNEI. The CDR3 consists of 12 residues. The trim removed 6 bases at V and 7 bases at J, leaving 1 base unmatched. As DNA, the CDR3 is TGTGCCAGCAGGGGGACAGGGAACATTCAGTACTTC. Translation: CASRGTGNIQYF. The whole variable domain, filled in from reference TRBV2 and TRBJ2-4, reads EPEVTQTPSHQVTQMGQEVILRCVPISNHLYFYWYRQILGQKVEFLVSFYNNEISEKSEIFDDQFSVERPDGSNFTLKIRSTKLEDSAMYFCASRGTGNIQYFGAGTRLSVL.

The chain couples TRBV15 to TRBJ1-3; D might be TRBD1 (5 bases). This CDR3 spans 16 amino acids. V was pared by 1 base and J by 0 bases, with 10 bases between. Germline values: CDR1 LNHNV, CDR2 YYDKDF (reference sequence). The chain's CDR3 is CATSRGDRYSGNTIYF. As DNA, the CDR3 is TGTGCCACCAGCAGAGGGGACCGTTACTCTGGAAACACCATATATTTT.

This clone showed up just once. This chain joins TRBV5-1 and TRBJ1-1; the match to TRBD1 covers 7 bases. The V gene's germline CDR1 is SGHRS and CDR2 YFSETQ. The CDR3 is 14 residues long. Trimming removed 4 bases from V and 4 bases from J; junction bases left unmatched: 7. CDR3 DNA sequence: TGCGCCAGCAGCACCGACAGGGCGGGCACTGAAGCTTTCTTT. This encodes CASSTDRAGTEAFF.

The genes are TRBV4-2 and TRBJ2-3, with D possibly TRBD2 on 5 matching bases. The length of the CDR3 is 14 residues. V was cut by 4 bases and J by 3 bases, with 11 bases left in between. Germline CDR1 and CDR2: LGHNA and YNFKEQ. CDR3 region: CASSPGIRTDTQYF. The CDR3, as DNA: TGTGCCAGCAGCCCGGGAATTAGGACAGATACGCAGTATTTT.

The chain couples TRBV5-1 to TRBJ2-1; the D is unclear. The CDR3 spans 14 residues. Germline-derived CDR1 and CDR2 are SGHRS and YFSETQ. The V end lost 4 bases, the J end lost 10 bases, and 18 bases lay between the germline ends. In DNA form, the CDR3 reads TGCGCCAGCAGCAGAAGCGACGGTTTTGAAGAGCAGTTCTTC. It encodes CASSRSDGFEEQFF.

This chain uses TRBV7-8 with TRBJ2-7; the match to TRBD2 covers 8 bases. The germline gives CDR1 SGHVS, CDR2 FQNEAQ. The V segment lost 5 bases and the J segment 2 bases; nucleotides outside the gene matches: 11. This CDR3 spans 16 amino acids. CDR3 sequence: CASSGSGKRWTYEQYF. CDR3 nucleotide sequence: TGTGCCAGCAGCGGTAGCGGGAAGCGGTGGACCTACGAGCAGTACTTC.

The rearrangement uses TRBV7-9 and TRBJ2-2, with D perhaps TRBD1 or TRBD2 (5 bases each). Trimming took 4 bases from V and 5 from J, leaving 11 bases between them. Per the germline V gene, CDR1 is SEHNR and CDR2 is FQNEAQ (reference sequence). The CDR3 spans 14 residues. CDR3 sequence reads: CASSSGTRTGELFF. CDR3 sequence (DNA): TGTGCCAGCAGCTCCGGGACGAGAACCGGGGAGCTGTTTTTT.

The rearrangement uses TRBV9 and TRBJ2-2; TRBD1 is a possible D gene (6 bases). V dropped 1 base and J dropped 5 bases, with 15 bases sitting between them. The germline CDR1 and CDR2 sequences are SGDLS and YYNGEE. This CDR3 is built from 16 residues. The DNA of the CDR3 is TGTGCCAGCAGCGTAAGGGGACAAGGCTTAACCGGGGAGCTGTTTTTT. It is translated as CASSVRGQGLTGELFF.

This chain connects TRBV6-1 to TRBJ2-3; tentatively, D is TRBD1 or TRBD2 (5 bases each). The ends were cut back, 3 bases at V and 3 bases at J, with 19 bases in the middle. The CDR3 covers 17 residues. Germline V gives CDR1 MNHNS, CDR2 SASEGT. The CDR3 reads CASSERLTTRGTDTQYF. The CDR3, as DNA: TGTGCCAGCAGTGAGCGACTAACCACAAGGGGAACAGATACGCAGTATTTT.

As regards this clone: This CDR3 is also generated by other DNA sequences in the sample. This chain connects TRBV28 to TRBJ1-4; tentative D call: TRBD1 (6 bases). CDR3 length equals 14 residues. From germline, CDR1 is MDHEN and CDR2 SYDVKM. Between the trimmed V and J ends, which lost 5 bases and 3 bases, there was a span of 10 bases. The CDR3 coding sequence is TGTGCCAGCAGTCCCGGACAGTCTAATGAAAAACTGTTTTTT. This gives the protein CASSPGQSNEKLFF.

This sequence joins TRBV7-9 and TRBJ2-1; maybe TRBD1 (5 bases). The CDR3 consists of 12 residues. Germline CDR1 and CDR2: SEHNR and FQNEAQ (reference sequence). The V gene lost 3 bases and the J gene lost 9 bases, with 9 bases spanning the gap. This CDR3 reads CASSFLGVEQFF. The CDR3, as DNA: TGTGCCAGCAGCTTTCTAGGGGTTGAGCAGTTCTTC.

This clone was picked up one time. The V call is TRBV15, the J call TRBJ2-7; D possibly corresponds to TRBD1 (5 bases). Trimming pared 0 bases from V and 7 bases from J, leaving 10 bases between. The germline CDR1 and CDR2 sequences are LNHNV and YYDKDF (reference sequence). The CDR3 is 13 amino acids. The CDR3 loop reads CATSRDHQGEQYF. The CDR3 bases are TGTGCCACCAGCAGAGATCACCAGGGTGAGCAGTACTTC.

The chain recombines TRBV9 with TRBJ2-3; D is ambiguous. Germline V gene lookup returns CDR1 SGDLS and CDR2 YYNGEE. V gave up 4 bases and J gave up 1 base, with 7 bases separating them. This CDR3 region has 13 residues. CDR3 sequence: CASSSGGTDTQYF. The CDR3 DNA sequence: TGTGCCAGCAGCTCCGGCGGCACAGATACGCAGTATTTT.

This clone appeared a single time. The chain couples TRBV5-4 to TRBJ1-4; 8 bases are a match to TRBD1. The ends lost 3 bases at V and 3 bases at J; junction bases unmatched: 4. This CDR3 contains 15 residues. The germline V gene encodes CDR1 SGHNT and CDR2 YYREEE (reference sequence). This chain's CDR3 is CASSSRQGPNEKLFF. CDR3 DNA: TGTGCCAGCAGCTCCCGACAGGGGCCTAATGAAAAACTGTTTTTT.

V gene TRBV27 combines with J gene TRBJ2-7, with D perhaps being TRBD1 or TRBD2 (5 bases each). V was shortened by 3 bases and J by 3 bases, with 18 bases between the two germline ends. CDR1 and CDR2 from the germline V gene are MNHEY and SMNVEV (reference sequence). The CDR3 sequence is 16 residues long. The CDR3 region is CASSFSLGDFNYEQYF. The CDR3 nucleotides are TGTGCCAGCAGTTTTAGTTTGGGGGATTTTAACTACGAGCAGTACTTC.

CDR3 loop: CASSIGGRQYNEQFF. The CDR3 DNA reads as TGTGCCAGCAGCATCGGGGGGAGACAGTACAATGAGCAGTTCTTC. This sequence joins TRBV7-8 and TRBJ2-1; 7 bases are a match to TRBD2. Germline V gene sequence: CDR1 SGHVS, CDR2 FQNEAQ. The CDR3 covers 15 residues. The V gene end was trimmed by 5 bases and the J gene end by 4 bases; junction bases not matched to a gene: 8.

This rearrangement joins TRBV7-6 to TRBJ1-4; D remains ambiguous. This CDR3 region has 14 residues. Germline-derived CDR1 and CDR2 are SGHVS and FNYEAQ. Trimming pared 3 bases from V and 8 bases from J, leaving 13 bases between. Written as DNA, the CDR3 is TGTGCCAGCAGCTTGAGTGGTGGAGGCGAAAAACTGTTTTTT. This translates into CASSLSGGGEKLFF.

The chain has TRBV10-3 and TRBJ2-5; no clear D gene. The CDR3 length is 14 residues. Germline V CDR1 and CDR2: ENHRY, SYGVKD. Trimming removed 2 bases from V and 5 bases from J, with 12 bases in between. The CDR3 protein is CAISEPGSWETQYF. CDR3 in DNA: TGTGCCATCAGTGAGCCCGGGTCGTGGGAGACCCAGTACTTC.

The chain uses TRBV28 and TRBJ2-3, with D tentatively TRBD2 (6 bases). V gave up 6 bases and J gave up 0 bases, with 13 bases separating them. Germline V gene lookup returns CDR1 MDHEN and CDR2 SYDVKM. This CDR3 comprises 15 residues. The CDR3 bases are TGTGCCAGCAGGCCGACTAGACTTAGCACAGATACGCAGTATTTT. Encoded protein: CASRPTRLSTDTQYF.

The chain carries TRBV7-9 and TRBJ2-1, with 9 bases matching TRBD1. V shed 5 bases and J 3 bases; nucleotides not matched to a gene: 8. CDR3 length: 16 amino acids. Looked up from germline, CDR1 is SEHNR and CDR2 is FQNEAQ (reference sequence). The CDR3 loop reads CASSLYRGHNYNEQFF. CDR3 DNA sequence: TGTGCCAGCAGCCTCTACAGGGGGCATAACTACAATGAGCAGTTCTTC.

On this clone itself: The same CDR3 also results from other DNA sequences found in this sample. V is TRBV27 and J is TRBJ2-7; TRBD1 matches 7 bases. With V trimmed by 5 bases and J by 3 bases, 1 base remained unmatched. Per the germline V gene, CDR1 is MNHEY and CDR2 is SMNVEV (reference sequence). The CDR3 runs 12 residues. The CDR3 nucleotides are TGTGCCAGCAGTCGACAGGGCTACGAGCAGTACTTC. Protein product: CASSRQGYEQYF.

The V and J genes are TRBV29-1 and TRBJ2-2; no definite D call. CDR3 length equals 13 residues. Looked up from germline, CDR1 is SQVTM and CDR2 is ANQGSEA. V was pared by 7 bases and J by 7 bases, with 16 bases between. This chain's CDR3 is CSARGRSNGELFF. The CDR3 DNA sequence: TGCAGCGCCCGCGGCAGGTCGAACGGGGAGCTGTTTTTT.

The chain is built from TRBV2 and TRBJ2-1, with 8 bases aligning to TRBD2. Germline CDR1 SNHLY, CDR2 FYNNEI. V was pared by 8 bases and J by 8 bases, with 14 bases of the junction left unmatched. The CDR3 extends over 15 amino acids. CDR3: CASSREGGVGDEQFF. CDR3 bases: TGTGCCAGCTCTCGGGAGGGAGGGGTTGGGGATGAGCAGTTCTTC.

The DNA of the CDR3 is TGTGCCAGCAGCGGAGCGAGCTCCTACAATGAGCAGTTCTTC. This gives the protein CASSGASSYNEQFF. The V gene is TRBV9, the J gene TRBJ2-1; D is undetermined. CDR1 SGDLS and CDR2 YYNGEE come from the germline V gene. CDR3 length equals 14 residues. V was trimmed by 3 bases and J by 0 bases, leaving 7 bases between them.

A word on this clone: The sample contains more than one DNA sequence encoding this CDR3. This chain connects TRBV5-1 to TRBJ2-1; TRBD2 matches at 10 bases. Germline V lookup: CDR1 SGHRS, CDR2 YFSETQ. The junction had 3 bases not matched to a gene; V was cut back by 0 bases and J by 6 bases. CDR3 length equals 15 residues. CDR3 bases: TGCGCCAGCAGCTTGGGTCTAGCGGGAGTCAATGAGCAGTTCTTC. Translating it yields CASSLGLAGVNEQFF.

CDR3 nucleotide sequence: TGTGCCAGTAGTTTTGAGGGGACAGAATTCTATGGCTACACCTTC. Its translation is CASSFEGTEFYGYTF. The chain uses TRBV19 and TRBJ1-2; 7 nucleotides align to TRBD1. This CDR3 spans 15 amino acids. Germline values: CDR1 LNHDA, CDR2 SQIVND (reference sequence). J lost 4 bases, V lost 5 bases, and 10 bases had no gene match.

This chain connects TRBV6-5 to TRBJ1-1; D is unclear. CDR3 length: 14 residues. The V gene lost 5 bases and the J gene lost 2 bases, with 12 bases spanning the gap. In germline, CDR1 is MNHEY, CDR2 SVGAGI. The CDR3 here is CASSPGARNTEAFF. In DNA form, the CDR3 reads TGTGCCAGCAGTCCCGGAGCGCGAAACACTGAAGCTTTCTTT.

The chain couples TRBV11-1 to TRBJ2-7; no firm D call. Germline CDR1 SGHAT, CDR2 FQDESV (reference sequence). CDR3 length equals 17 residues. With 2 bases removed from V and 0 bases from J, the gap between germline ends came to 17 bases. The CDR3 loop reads CASSLRLGSESSYEQYF. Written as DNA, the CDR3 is TGTGCCAGCAGCTTACGCCTCGGGTCAGAAAGCTCCTACGAGCAGTACTTC.